These T cell receptor beta chains were read from a single sample in a study of PD-1 blockade in mismatch repair-deficient tumors. Measured with immunoSEQ multiplex PCR; TCRdb has only the in-frame clones, and not every one. Found here are under 75,000 clones, approximately 88% of them singletons; the top ten hold 11% to 15%. The input for sequencing was peripheral blood, taken 52 weeks after starting pembrolizumab. These receptors all come from an adult with mismatch repair-deficient cancer. CDR3s include the opening cysteine and the closing phenylalanine or tryptophan. A D gene is named only where the DNA matches it firmly. Expanded clones are given a class, and other clones once, few, many or no size at all.

D gene: .
clone size: .
J gene: TRBJ2-5
V gene: TRBV13
CDR3 protein: CASSPSRDGGSETQYF
CDR3 DNA: TGTGCCAGCAGCCCTTCCCGGGACGGGGGATCGGAGACCCAGTACTTC

D gene: .
clone size: .
J gene: TRBJ2-7
V gene: TRBV21-1
CDR3 protein: CASSKSGQTYEQYF
CDR3 DNA: TGTGCCAGCAGCAAGAGCGGACAAACCTACGAGCAGTACTTC

D gene: TRBD1
clone size: .
J gene: TRBJ2-7
V gene: TRBV7-8
CDR3 protein: CASSGTGAPYEQYF
CDR3 DNA: TGTGCCAGCAGCGGCACAGGGGCCCCCTACGAGCAGTACTTC

D gene: .
clone size: .
J gene: TRBJ2-7
V gene: TRBV28
CDR3 protein: CASSTRDDEQYF
CDR3 DNA: TGTGCCAGTTCAACCAGGGACGACGAGCAGTACTTC

D gene: .
clone size: few
J gene: TRBJ1-2
V gene: TRBV29-1
CDR3 protein: CSVELIYGYTF
CDR3 DNA: TGCAGCGTTGAATTGATCTATGGCTACACCTTC

D gene: TRBD2
clone size: once
J gene: TRBJ2-7
V gene: TRBV6-5
CDR3 protein: CASSYSELAGDEQYF
CDR3 DNA: TGTGCCAGCAGTTACTCGGAGCTAGCGGGAGACGAGCAGTACTTC

D gene: .
clone size: .
J gene: TRBJ2-7
V gene: TRBV18
CDR3 protein: CASSQEASYEQYF
CDR3 DNA: TGTGCCAGCTCACAGGAGGCCTCCTACGAGCAGTACTTC

D gene: .
clone size: .
J gene: TRBJ2-2
V gene: TRBV29-1
CDR3 protein: CSVLRVEGGPGELFF
CDR3 DNA: TGCAGCGTTCTCAGGGTGGAGGGGGGTCCCGGGGAGCTGTTTTTT

D gene: TRBD1
clone size: .
J gene: TRBJ2-7
V gene: TRBV29-1
CDR3 protein: CSAWTGAYEQYF
CDR3 DNA: TGCAGCGCCTGGACAGGGGCTTACGAGCAGTACTTC

D gene: TRBD2
clone size: .
J gene: TRBJ2-5
V gene: TRBV4-2
CDR3 protein: CASSQELAGGYETQYF
CDR3 DNA: TGTGCCAGCAGCCAAGAACTAGCGGGAGGGTACGAAACCCAGTACTTC

D gene: .
clone size: .
J gene: TRBJ2-5
V gene: TRBV5-1
CDR3 protein: CASSLPGAAGLETQYF
CDR3 DNA: TGCGCCAGCAGCTTGCCGGGGGCCGCTGGACTAGAGACCCAGTACTTC

D gene: .
clone size: once
J gene: TRBJ1-5
V gene: TRBV19
CDR3 protein: CASSMRGNQPQHF
CDR3 DNA: TGTGCCAGTAGTATGCGGGGGAATCAGCCCCAGCATTTT

D gene: TRBD2
clone size: .
J gene: TRBJ2-7
V gene: TRBV5-6
CDR3 protein: CASSGSSGSWYEQYF
CDR3 DNA: TGTGCCAGCAGCGGTTCTAGCGGGAGCTGGTACGAGCAGTACTTC

D gene: TRBD2
clone size: .
J gene: TRBJ2-3
V gene: TRBV4-3
CDR3 protein: CASSPPGEGPDTQYF
CDR3 DNA: TGCGCCAGCAGCCCTCCGGGGGAGGGGCCAGATACGCAGTATTTT

D gene: .
clone size: .
J gene: TRBJ2-1
V gene: TRBV7-3
CDR3 protein: CASSLFGHEGLHNEQFF
CDR3 DNA: TGTGCCAGCAGCTTATTTGGTCACGAGGGACTTCACAATGAGCAGTTCTTC

D gene: .
clone size: few
J gene: TRBJ1-1
V gene: TRBV7-7
CDR3 protein: CASSLGPTVNTEAFF
CDR3 DNA: TGTGCTAGCAGCTTGGGACCGACCGTGAACACTGAAGCTTTCTTT

D gene: .
clone size: .
J gene: TRBJ2-7
V gene: TRBV19
CDR3 protein: CASSNAVWYEQYF
CDR3 DNA: TGTGCCAGTTCCAACGCCGTCTGGTACGAGCAGTACTTT

D gene: .
clone size: .
J gene: TRBJ1-1
V gene: TRBV19
CDR3 protein: CASTIGQASTEAFF
CDR3 DNA: TGTGCCAGTACCATCGGTCAGGCATCCACTGAAGCTTTCTTT

D gene: .
clone size: .
J gene: TRBJ1-1
V gene: TRBV7-9
CDR3 protein: CASSPRMNTEAFF
CDR3 DNA: TGTGCCAGCAGCCCCCGTATGAACACTGAAGCTTTCTTT

D gene: .
clone size: .
J gene: TRBJ2-7
V gene: TRBV7-9
CDR3 protein: CASSFQSVEQYF
CDR3 DNA: TGTGCCAGCAGCTTTCAGTCCGTCGAGCAGTACTTC

D gene: TRBD2
clone size: .
J gene: TRBJ2-2
V gene: TRBV4-3
CDR3 protein: CASSLSLAGSGELFF
CDR3 DNA: TGCGCCAGCAGCCTATCGCTAGCGGGATCTGGGGAGCTGTTTTTT

D gene: .
clone size: .
J gene: TRBJ2-2
V gene: TRBV6-5
CDR3 protein: CASSYSVRANTGELFF
CDR3 DNA: TGTGCCAGCAGTTACTCGGTCAGGGCGAACACCGGGGAGCTGTTTTTT

D gene: .
clone size: once
J gene: TRBJ1-2
V gene: TRBV5-1
CDR3 protein: CASSSRESGYTF
CDR3 DNA: TGCGCCAGCAGCTCCAGGGAGTCTGGCTACACCTTC

D gene: TRBD1
clone size: .
J gene: TRBJ2-7
V gene: TRBV13
CDR3 protein: CASSSGTGKGGTYEQYF
CDR3 DNA: TGTGCCAGCAGCTCGGGGACAGGGAAAGGGGGTACCTACGAGCAGTACTTC

D gene: .
clone size: .
J gene: TRBJ2-1
V gene: TRBV29-1
CDR3 protein: CSVSLAVNEQFF
CDR3 DNA: TGCAGCGTTTCCCTAGCAGTCAATGAGCAGTTCTTC

D gene: .
clone size: .
J gene: TRBJ1-4
V gene: TRBV28
CDR3 protein: CASRDGTVEKLFF
CDR3 DNA: TGTGCCAGCAGAGACGGGACCGTTGAAAAACTGTTTTTT

D gene: TRBD1
clone size: once
J gene: TRBJ2-7
V gene: TRBV29-1
CDR3 protein: CSVESFQGASYEQYF
CDR3 DNA: TGCAGCGTTGAAAGTTTTCAGGGGGCGTCGTACGAGCAGTACTTC

D gene: .
clone size: .
J gene: TRBJ2-1
V gene: TRBV6-4
CDR3 protein: CASRVKDGTYNEQFF
CDR3 DNA: TGTGCCAGCAGAGTAAAGGACGGGACCTACAATGAGCAGTTCTTC

D gene: .
clone size: .
J gene: TRBJ1-1
V gene: TRBV6-1
CDR3 protein: CASSEWGANTEAFF
CDR3 DNA: TGTGCCAGCAGTGAATGGGGGGCTAACACTGAAGCTTTCTTT

D gene: TRBD1
clone size: .
J gene: TRBJ2-7
V gene: TRBV4-1
CDR3 protein: CASSQGPLSGQGSYEQYF
CDR3 DNA: TGCGCCAGCAGCCAAGGGCCACTTTCGGGACAGGGCTCCTACGAGCAGTACTTC

D gene: .
clone size: .
J gene: TRBJ2-2
V gene: TRBV29-1
CDR3 protein: CSVGHYTGELFF
CDR3 DNA: TGCAGCGTTGGACACTACACCGGGGAGCTGTTTTTT

D gene: TRBD2
clone size: .
J gene: TRBJ2-7
V gene: TRBV7-9
CDR3 protein: CASSSHAGGSYEQYF
CDR3 DNA: TGTGCCAGCAGCTCGCACGCGGGAGGTTCCTACGAGCAGTACTTC

D gene: .
clone size: .
J gene: TRBJ1-3
V gene: TRBV12-5
CDR3 protein: CASGLVLGKRGRERSGNTIYF
CDR3 DNA: TGTGCTAGTGGTTTGGTACTAGGCAAACGCGGCCGAGAAAGATCTGGAAACACCATATATTTT

D gene: TRBD1
clone size: few
J gene: TRBJ2-7
V gene: TRBV13
CDR3 protein: CASSIGQGGYEQYF
CDR3 DNA: TGTGCCAGCAGCATCGGACAGGGCGGCTACGAGCAGTACTTC

D gene: .
clone size: .
J gene: TRBJ2-5
V gene: TRBV7-8
CDR3 protein: CASSISRSGPWTQYF
CDR3 DNA: TGTGCCAGCAGCATTAGTCGCAGCGGCCCTTGGACCCAGTACTTC

D gene: .
clone size: .
J gene: TRBJ1-4
V gene: TRBV28
CDR3 protein: CASSFGATNEKLFF
CDR3 DNA: TGTGCCAGCAGTTTTGGTGCAACTAATGAAAAACTGTTTTTT

D gene: .
clone size: .
J gene: TRBJ2-6
V gene: TRBV7-7
CDR3 protein: CASSLKKDPGANVLTF
CDR3 DNA: TGTGCCAGCAGCCTAAAGAAGGACCCTGGGGCCAACGTCCTGACTTTC

D gene: .
clone size: .
J gene: TRBJ2-5
V gene: TRBV5-6
CDR3 protein: CASSSDLGGPETQYF
CDR3 DNA: TGTGCCAGCAGCTCCGATCTGGGGGGCCCAGAGACCCAGTACTTC

D gene: .
clone size: .
J gene: TRBJ2-1
V gene: TRBV18
CDR3 protein: CASSPKLSDYNEQFF
CDR3 DNA: TGTGCCAGCTCACCAAAACTGTCTGATTACAATGAGCAGTTCTTC

D gene: TRBD1
clone size: .
J gene: TRBJ1-4
V gene: TRBV28
CDR3 protein: CASSLRRGRRVVNEKLFF
CDR3 DNA: TGTGCCAGCAGTTTGCGCAGGGGGCGCAGGGTCGTTAATGAAAAACTGTTTTTT

D gene: .
clone size: .
J gene: TRBJ2-2
V gene: TRBV4-3
CDR3 protein: CASSQVLPERVAGELFF
CDR3 DNA: TGCGCCAGCAGCCAAGTCCTCCCGGAAAGGGTGGCCGGGGAGCTGTTTTTT

D gene: .
clone size: .
J gene: TRBJ2-7
V gene: TRBV5-4
CDR3 protein: CASSLEGLPSYEQYF
CDR3 DNA: TGTGCCAGCAGCTTGGAAGGTCTTCCTTCCTACGAGCAGTACTTC

D gene: TRBD1
clone size: few
J gene: TRBJ2-7
V gene: TRBV19
CDR3 protein: CASRPTGGAVEQYF
CDR3 DNA: TGTGCCAGTAGGCCGACAGGGGGCGCGGTCGAGCAGTACTTC

D gene: .
clone size: .
J gene: TRBJ1-1
V gene: TRBV5-1
CDR3 protein: CASSRHGETEAFF
CDR3 DNA: TGCGCCAGCAGCCGTCACGGGGAAACTGAAGCTTTCTTT

D gene: .
clone size: .
J gene: TRBJ2-7
V gene: TRBV11-2
CDR3 protein: CASSLRGLAYEQYF
CDR3 DNA: TGTGCCAGCAGCTTAAGGGGACTCGCCTACGAGCAGTACTTC

D gene: .
clone size: .
J gene: TRBJ2-7
V gene: TRBV5-4
CDR3 protein: CASSLGVETGVYEQYF
CDR3 DNA: TGTGCCAGCAGCTTGGGCGTAGAAACGGGGGTCTACGAGCAGTACTTC

D gene: .
clone size: .
J gene: TRBJ2-1
V gene: TRBV9
CDR3 protein: CASSVARGGQARESYNEQFF
CDR3 DNA: TGTGCCAGCAGCGTGGCCCGGGGGGGACAGGCCCGAGAGTCCTACAATGAGCAGTTCTTC

D gene: TRBD2
clone size: .
J gene: TRBJ2-1
V gene: TRBV9
CDR3 protein: CASSVSGRASDEQFF
CDR3 DNA: TGTGCCAGCAGCGTAAGCGGGAGGGCCAGCGATGAGCAGTTCTTC

D gene: TRBD1
clone size: few
J gene: TRBJ1-2
V gene: TRBV4-2
CDR3 protein: CASSHQKQDRGYTF
CDR3 DNA: TGTGCCAGCAGCCATCAAAAACAGGACAGGGGCTACACCTTC

D gene: .
clone size: .
J gene: TRBJ2-7
V gene: TRBV13
CDR3 protein: CASSLYRSNEQYF
CDR3 DNA: TGTGCCAGCAGCTTATATCGGTCGAACGAGCAGTACTTC

D gene: .
clone size: .
J gene: TRBJ1-2
V gene: TRBV28
CDR3 protein: CASSLKGRIRGYTF
CDR3 DNA: TGTGCCAGCAGTTTAAAGGGTAGAATTCGTGGCTACACCTTC

D gene: .
clone size: .
J gene: TRBJ2-3
V gene: TRBV5-4
CDR3 protein: CASSLAARTDTQYF
CDR3 DNA: TGTGCCAGCAGCTTGGCGGCCAGGACAGATACGCAGTATTTT

D gene: TRBD2
clone size: .
J gene: TRBJ2-3
V gene: TRBV27
CDR3 protein: CASSSYSGRVPDTQYF
CDR3 DNA: TGTGCCAGCAGTTCATATAGCGGGAGGGTTCCAGATACGCAGTATTTT

D gene: TRBD1
clone size: .
J gene: TRBJ2-5
V gene: TRBV27
CDR3 protein: CASSLSGSGGTQYF
CDR3 DNA: TGTGCCAGCAGTTTATCGGGGTCAGGGGGGACCCAGTACTTC